This T cell receptor beta chain was identified in a study of T cell responses to AZD1222 COVID-19 vaccine (dated by TCRdb to about 2021). Turning to the overall study: AZD1222 recipients given second doses at about 4 weeks or at about 12 weeks were pooled, since spike-specific TCR depth and breadth were not found to differ between the two schedules. A total of approximately 240 trial participants underwent TCR sequencing, of whom 200 to 220 had received two doses of AZD1222 and about 25 had received two doses of the MenACWY control vaccine. Trial participants were enrolled by age into 18-55, 56-69 and 70-plus year subgroups, with roughly 150, 30 and 60 TCR-sequenced participants respectively. The research as a whole found: Only 5 to 7 AZD1222 recipients were SARS-CoV-2 seropositive at baseline, limiting conclusions about previously exposed vaccinees. Vaccine-associated CD4 TCRs spanned the whole spike protein, with dominant responses in regions 160-218 and 743-854. Reportedly, almost half of the unique spike-specific TCRs recognized epitopes lying outside the regions that are mutated in the B.1.351 and B.1.1.7 variants. In the small 56-69-year group, the increase in depth fell short of significance, most likely because of low power. Participants were mostly white British, with more females than males. The authors suggested clonal diversity may have been underestimated. Because no day 14 peak-response samples were available, the repertoires could be characterized only after the peak T cell response. After two AZD1222 doses, both the breadth and the depth of spike-specific TCRs were significantly higher than at day 0 and than in MenACWY recipients.

The CDR3 regions of human TCRbeta chains were subjected to immunosequencing. The authors' analysis ran thus. Repertoire TCRs were checked for matches against a reference library of SARS-CoV-2-specific TCRs that had been generated using the MIRA antigen-specificity platform. Breadth was defined as the fraction of unique TCRs that were SARS-CoV-2-associated, and depth was defined as the fraction of total T cells that were SARS-CoV-2-associated. Using the MIRA data, each spike-specific TCR was mapped to the spike region that the TCR reacts to and placed in a CD4 or CD8 class. Log10-transformed breadth and depth values were compared by one-way ANOVA with Sidak's multiple comparisons tests. TCRdb limited this immuneACCESS table to in-frame rearrangements with V and J called. A share of clones is missing; checked studies link under half to unresolved V genes, and the rest is unexplained. That table furnishes V, J and clone size, whereas the DNA furnished D and trimming. This sample has 100,000 or so clones in its table, and over 75% of those were observed once. About 15% of the sample belongs to the ten largest clones.

Including cysteine and phenylalanine, the CDR3 has 14 amino acids. The kept DNA is CDR3 alone, 42 bases in frame from the first base. V and J are truncated by 2 bases and 3 bases respectively, leaving an intervening sequence of 8 bases. CDR1 and CDR2 are read off the germline V gene as LGHNT and FRNRAP. The time point label, as the study defines it: baseline before first vaccination. Vaccinee samples came from UK trials COV001 and COV002, including a single-blind randomized controlled phase 2/3 trial of AZD1222 (ChAdOx1 nCoV-19) in healthy adults. Trial participant PBMC samples were collected at day 0 and day 28 after the second dose for TCRbeta chain sequencing. On this clone: Its antigen is still unknown. No clone much larger than this one lies a single base away; base qualities are absent.

The source was peripheral blood, collected on day 0 of AZD1222 vaccination. The chain joins TRBV12-5 to TRBJ1-3; the D gene cannot be resolved reliably. The sequence derives from an adult in good health. The base sequence is TGTGCTAGTGGTTTGCCATCCCTTGGAAACACCATATATTTT. Translated, it reads CASGLPSLGNTIYF.